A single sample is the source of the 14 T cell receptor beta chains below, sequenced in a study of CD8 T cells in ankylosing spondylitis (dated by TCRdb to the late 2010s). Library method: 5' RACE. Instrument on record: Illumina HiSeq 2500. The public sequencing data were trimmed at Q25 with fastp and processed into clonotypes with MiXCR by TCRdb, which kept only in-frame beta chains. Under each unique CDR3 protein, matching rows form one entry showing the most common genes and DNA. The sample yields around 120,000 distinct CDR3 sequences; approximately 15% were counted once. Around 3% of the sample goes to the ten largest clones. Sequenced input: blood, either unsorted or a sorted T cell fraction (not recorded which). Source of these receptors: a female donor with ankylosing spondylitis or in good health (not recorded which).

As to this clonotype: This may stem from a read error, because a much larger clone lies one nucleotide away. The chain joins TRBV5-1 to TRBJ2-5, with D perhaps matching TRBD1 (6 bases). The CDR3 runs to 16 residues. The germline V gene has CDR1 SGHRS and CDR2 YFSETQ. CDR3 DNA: TGCGCCAGCAGCTTGGGCGGCAGGGGTCTAGAAGAGACCCACTACTTC. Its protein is CASSLGGRGLEETHYF. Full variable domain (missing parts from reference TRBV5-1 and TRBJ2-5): KAGVTQTPRYLIKTRGQQVTLSCSPISGHRSVSWYQQTPGQGLQFLFEYFSETQRNKGNFPGRFSGRQFSNSRSEMNVSTLELGDSALYLCASSLGGRGLEETHYFGPGTRLLVL.

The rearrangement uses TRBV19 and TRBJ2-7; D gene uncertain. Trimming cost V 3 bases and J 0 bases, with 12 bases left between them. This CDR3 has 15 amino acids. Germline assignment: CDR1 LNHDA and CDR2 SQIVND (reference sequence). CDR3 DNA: TGTGCCAGTAGTATCGATTCCCAGAGCTCCTACGAGCAGTACTTC. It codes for CASSIDSQSSYEQYF.

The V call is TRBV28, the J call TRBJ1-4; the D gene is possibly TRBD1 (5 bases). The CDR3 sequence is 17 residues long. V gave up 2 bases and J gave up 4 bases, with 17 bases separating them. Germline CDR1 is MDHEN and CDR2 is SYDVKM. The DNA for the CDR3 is TGTGCCAGCAGTTTAGGGGGATGGGGCCCGATTAATGAAAAACTGTTTTTT. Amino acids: CASSLGGWGPINEKLFF.

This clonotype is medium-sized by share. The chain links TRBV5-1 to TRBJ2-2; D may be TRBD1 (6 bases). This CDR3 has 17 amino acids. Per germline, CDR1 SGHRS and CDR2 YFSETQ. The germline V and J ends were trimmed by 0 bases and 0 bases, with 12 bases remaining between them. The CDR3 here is CASSLGRGQSNTGELFF. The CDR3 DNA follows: TGCGCCAGCAGCTTGGGTAGGGGACAATCGAACACCGGGGAGCTGTTTTTT.

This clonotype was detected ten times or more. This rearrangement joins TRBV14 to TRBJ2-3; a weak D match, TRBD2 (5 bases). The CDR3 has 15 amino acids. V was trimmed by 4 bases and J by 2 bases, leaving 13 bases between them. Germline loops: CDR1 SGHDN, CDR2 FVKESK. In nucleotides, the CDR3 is TGTGCCAGCAGCCTCCACCCGGACTTCACAGATACGCAGTATTTT. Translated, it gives CASSLHPDFTDTQYF.

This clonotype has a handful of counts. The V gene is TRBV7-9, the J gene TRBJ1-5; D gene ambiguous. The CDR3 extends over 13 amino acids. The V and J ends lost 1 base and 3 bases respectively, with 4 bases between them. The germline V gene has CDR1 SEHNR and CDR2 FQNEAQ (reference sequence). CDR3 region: CASSLGVNQPQHF. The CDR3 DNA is TGTGCCAGCAGCTTAGGAGTCAATCAGCCCCAGCATTTT.

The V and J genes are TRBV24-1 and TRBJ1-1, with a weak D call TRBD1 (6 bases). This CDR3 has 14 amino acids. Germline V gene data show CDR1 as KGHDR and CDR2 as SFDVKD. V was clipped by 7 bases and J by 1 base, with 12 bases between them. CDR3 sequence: CATRQTGENTEAFF. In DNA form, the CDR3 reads TGTGCCACCAGGCAGACAGGCGAGAACACTGAAGCTTTCTTT.

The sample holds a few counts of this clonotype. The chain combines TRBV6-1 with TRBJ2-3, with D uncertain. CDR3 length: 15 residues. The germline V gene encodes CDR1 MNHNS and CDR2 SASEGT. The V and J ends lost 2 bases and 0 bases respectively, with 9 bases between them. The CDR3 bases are TGTGCCAGCAGTGAACCCCCGATTAGCACAGATACGCAGTATTTT. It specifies CASSEPPISTDTQYF.

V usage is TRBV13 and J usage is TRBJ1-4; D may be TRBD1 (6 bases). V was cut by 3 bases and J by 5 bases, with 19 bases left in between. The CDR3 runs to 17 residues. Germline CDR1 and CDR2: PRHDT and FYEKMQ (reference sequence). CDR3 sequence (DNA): TGTGCCAGCAGCTTCTCCGGGACATCCCCGGCGAATGAAAAACTGTTTTTT. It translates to CASSFSGTSPANEKLFF. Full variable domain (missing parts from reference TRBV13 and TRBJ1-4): AAGVIQSPRHLIKEKRETATLKCYPIPRHDTVYWYQQGPGQDPQFLISFYEKMQSDKGSIPDRFSAQQFSDYHSELNMSSLELGDSALYFCASSFSGTSPANEKLFFGSGTQLSVL.

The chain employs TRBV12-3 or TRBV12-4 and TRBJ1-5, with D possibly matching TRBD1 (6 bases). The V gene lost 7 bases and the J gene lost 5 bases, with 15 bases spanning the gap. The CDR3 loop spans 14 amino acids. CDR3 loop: CASTLGGAHQPQHF. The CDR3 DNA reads TGTGCCAGCACCCTAGGGGGGGCACATCAGCCCCAGCATTTT.

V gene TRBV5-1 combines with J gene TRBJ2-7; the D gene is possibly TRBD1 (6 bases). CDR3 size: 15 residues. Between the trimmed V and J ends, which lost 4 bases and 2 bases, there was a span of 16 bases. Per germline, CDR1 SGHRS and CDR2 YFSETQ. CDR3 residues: CASSGDAGTTYEQYF. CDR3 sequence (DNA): TGCGCCAGCAGCGGGGACGCCGGGACAACCTACGAGCAGTACTTC. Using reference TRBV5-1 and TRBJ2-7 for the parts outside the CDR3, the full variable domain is KAGVTQTPRYLIKTRGQQVTLSCSPISGHRSVSWYQQTPGQGLQFLFEYFSETQRNKGNFPGRFSGRQFSNSRSEMNVSTLELGDSALYLCASSGDAGTTYEQYFGPGTRLTVT.

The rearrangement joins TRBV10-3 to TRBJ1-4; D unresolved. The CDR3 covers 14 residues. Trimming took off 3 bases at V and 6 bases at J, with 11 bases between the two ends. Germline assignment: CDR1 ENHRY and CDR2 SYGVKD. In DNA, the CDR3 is TGTGCCATCAGTGAACCCCGAATTGATGAAAAACTGTTTTTT. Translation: CAISEPRIDEKLFF.

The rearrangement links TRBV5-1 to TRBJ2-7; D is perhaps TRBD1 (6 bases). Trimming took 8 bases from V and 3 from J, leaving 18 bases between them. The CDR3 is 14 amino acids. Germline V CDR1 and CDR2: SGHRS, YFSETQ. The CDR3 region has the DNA TGCGCCAGGATTCCGGGACACATACTCTACGAGCAGTACTTC. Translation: CARIPGHILYEQYF.

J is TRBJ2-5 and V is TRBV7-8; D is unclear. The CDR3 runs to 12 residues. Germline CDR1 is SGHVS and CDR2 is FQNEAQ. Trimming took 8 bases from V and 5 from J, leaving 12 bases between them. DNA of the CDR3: TGTGCCAGCGGTAAAGTGTCGGAGACCCAGTACTTC. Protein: CASGKVSETQYF.